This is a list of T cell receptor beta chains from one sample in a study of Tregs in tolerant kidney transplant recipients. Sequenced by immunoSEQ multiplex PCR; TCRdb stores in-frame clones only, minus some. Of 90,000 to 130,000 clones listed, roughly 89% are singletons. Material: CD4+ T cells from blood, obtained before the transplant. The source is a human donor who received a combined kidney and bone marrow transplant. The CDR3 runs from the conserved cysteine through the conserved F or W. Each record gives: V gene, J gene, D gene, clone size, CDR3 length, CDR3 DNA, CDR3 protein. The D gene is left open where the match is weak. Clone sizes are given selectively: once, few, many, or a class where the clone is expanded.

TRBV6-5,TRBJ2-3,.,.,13,TGTGCCAGCAGGAAACGGAGGGGCGATACGCAGTATTTT,CASRKRRGDTQYF
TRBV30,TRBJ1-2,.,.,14,TGTGCCTGGAGCGGTGGCAGGGTGAACTATGGCTACACCTTC,CAWSGGRVNYGYTF
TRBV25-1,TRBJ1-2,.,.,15,TGTGCCAGCAGTGATACAGGGACACCTAACTATGGCTACACCTTC,CASSDTGTPNYGYTF
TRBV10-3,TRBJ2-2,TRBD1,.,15,TGTGCCATCAGAAAGGGACAGGACAACACCGGGGAGCTGTTTTTT,CAIRKGQDNTGELFF
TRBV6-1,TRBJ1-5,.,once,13,TGTGCCAGCAGTGAAGAGGGGAATCAGCCCCAGCATTTT,CASSEEGNQPQHF
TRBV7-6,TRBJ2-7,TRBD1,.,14,TGTGCCAGCAGCTCCGGGACAGGCCCCTACGAGCAGTACTTC,CASSSGTGPYEQYF
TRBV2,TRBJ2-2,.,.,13,TGTGCCAGCAGTACTAGCTACACCGGGGAGCTGTTTTTT,CASSTSYTGELFF
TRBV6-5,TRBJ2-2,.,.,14,TGTGCCAGCGGGCGGACAGTGCGTAACGGGGAGCTGTTTTTT,CASGRTVRNGELFF
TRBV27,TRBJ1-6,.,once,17,TGTGCCAGCAGGAAGACATTAACAGGAAAAGGGGATTCACCCCTCCACTTT,CASRKTLTGKGDSPLHF
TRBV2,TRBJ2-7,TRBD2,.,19,TGTGCCAGCAGTCCCCCAGGGACTAGCGGGATCGGGAGCTCCTACGAGCAGTACTTC,CASSPPGTSGIGSSYEQYF
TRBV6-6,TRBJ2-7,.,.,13,TGTGCCAGCAGCGACTTATTAGGGGGCGAGCAGTACTTC,CASSDLLGGEQYF
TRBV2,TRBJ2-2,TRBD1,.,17,TGTGCCAGCAGTGAATCCCGACAGGGGAGGAACACCGGGGAGCTGTTTTTT,CASSESRQGRNTGELFF
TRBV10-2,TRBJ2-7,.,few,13,TGCGCCAGCAGGGGGGGAGTTGCCTACGAGCAGTACTTC,CASRGGVAYEQYF
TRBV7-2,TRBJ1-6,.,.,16,TGTGCCAGCAGCTCACGGGGGGAGGGAAGGGATTCACCCCTCCACTTT,CASSSRGEGRDSPLHF
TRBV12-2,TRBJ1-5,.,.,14,TGTGCAAGTCGCTTATTCGAGGGAATGACGCCCCAGCATTTT,CASRLFEGMTPQHF
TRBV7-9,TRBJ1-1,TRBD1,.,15,TGTGCCAGCAGCTTAGTAAACAGGGGGAACACTGAAGCTTTCTTT,CASSLVNRGNTEAFF
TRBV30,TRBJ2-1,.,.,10,TGTGCCTGGAGTCAGCGAGAGCAGTTCTTC,CAWSQREQFF
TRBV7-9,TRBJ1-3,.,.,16,TGTGCCAGCAGCTTAGCCGGGACTCTACGAGGAAACACCATATATTTT,CASSLAGTLRGNTIYF
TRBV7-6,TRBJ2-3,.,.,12,TGTGCCAGCAGCCCAAGCACAGATACGCAGTATTTT,CASSPSTDTQYF
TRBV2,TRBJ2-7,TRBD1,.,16,TGTGCCAGCACCACCTCTCTGGGACAGGGACCCTACGAGCAGTACTTC,CASTTSLGQGPYEQYF
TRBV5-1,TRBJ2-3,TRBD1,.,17,TGCGCCAGCAGCTTCCCCCGTGACAGGGTGGATACAGATACGCAGTATTTT,CASSFPRDRVDTDTQYF
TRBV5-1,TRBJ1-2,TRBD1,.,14,TGCGCCAGCAGCTGGGGGACAGGTACATTTGGCTACACCTTC,CASSWGTGTFGYTF
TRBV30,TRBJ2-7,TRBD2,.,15,TGTGCCTGGTCTAAAGGGACTAGCGGATACTACGAGCAGTACTTC,CAWSKGTSGYYEQYF